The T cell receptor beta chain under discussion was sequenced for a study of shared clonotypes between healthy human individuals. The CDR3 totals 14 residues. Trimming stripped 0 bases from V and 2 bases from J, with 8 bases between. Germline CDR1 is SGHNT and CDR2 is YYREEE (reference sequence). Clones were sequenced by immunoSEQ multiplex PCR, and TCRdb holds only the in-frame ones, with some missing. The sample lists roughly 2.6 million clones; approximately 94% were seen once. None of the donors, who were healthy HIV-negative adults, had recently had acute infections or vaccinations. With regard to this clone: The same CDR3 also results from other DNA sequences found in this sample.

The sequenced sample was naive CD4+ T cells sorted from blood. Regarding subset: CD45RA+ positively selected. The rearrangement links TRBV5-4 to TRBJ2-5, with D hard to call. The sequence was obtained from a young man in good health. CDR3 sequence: CASSLGRTQETQYF. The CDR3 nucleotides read TGTGCCAGCAGCTTGGGTCGGACGCAAGAGACCCAGTACTTC.